Listed below are T cell receptor beta chains from one sample, sequenced in a study of blood T cell repertoires in COVID-19. Clones were read by immunoSEQ multiplex PCR, and TCRdb kept only the in-frame ones, dropping some. This table holds some 68,000 clones, about 86% found once. The specimen sequenced was peripheral blood. The receptor set was obtained from a man aged 45-65 years with active COVID-19. Both conserved end residues are part of each CDR3.

J: TRBJ2-7; V: TRBV7-9; CDR3: CASSLLAGAGEQYF
J: TRBJ2-6; V: TRBV6-2/TRBV6-3; CDR3: CASSLSSGANVLTF
J: TRBJ2-7; V: TRBV28; CDR3: CASQGGTSGFYEQYF
J: TRBJ2-3; V: TRBV3-1/TRBV3-2; CDR3: CASSREDNKIDTQYF
J: TRBJ2-1; V: TRBV30; CDR3: CAWSVGLAGRDEQFF
J: TRBJ2-7; V: TRBV5-5; CDR3: CASSSLGTGSYEQYF
J: TRBJ1-1; V: TRBV7-2; CDR3: CASSTQMNTEAFF
J: TRBJ2-2; V: TRBV7-3; CDR3: CASSGRTGGVAGELFF
J: TRBJ1-2; V: TRBV28; CDR3: CASSFPTGHYGYTF
J: TRBJ2-1; V: TRBV3-1/TRBV3-2; CDR3: CASSPQGASEMSSYNEQFF
J: TRBJ2-7; V: TRBV2; CDR3: CASSSSRDRVEQYF
J: TRBJ2-7; V: TRBV3-1/TRBV3-2; CDR3: CASSQDGPPDEQYF
J: TRBJ1-5; V: TRBV16; CDR3: CASSQDRGDNQPQHF
J: TRBJ2-7; V: TRBV11-3; CDR3: CASSQNSYEQYF
J: TRBJ2-7; V: TRBV5-1; CDR3: CASSGTTYEQYF
J: TRBJ1-5; V: TRBV5-1; CDR3: CASSLDRDQPQHF
J: TRBJ1-6; V: TRBV7-9; CDR3: CASSPGQTDNSPLHF
J: TRBJ1-6; V: TRBV3-1/TRBV3-2; CDR3: CASSDWDISNSPLHF
J: TRBJ2-1; V: TRBV5-1; CDR3: CASSATGQGNEQFF
J: TRBJ1-1; V: TRBV27; CDR3: CASSLSDRNTEAFF
J: TRBJ2-3; V: TRBV9; CDR3: CASSDPLAGLRDTQYF
J: TRBJ1-5; V: TRBV19; CDR3: CASSQSLWAWNQPQHF
J: TRBJ1-5; V: TRBV25-1; CDR3: CASRGQDNQPQHF
J: TRBJ2-1; V: TRBV6-2/TRBV6-3; CDR3: CASSWASGIYEQFF
J: TRBJ1-2; V: TRBV18; CDR3: CASSPRGQGGGYTF
J: TRBJ2-7; V: TRBV21-1; CDR3: CASSKGGGGDLEQYF
J: TRBJ2-1; V: TRBV7-9; CDR3: CASSLDPQKGGNFF
J: TRBJ2-5; V: TRBV3-1/TRBV3-2; CDR3: CASSPRTRTQGETQYF
J: TRBJ1-2; V: TRBV5-6; CDR3: CASRRIAYGGPGHVYGYTF
J: TRBJ2-5; V: TRBV7-8; CDR3: CASSHNSGRGEETQYF
J: TRBJ1-6; V: TRBV18; CDR3: CASSRDRGPKNSPLHF
J: TRBJ2-7; V: TRBV3-1/TRBV3-2; CDR3: CASSQVGREQYF
J: TRBJ2-1; V: TRBV11-2; CDR3: CASSLVYNEQFF
J: TRBJ1-4; V: TRBV19; CDR3: CASNRDRNEKLFF
J: TRBJ2-1; V: TRBV11-3; CDR3: CASSHREWDNEQFF
J: TRBJ2-2; V: TRBV5-1; CDR3: CASSSDYRQTGELFF
J: TRBJ1-2; V: TRBV7-2; CDR3: CASSRDRGPYGYTF
J: TRBJ2-7; V: TRBV19; CDR3: CASRPRWASGDSSYEQYF
J: TRBJ2-1; V: TRBV15; CDR3: CATSRTYSGGKNNEQFF
J: TRBJ1-3; V: TRBV28; CDR3: CASTMGTPGVGNTIYF
J: TRBJ1-1; V: TRBV6-5; CDR3: CASSYSGGNTEAFF
J: TRBJ2-7; V: TRBV7-7; CDR3: CASSAATGTEQYF
J: TRBJ2-3; V: TRBV7-7; CDR3: CASSLGTAGGTDTQYF
J: TRBJ2-1; V: TRBV10-3; CDR3: CAISSFRGKEQFF
J: TRBJ1-1; V: TRBV14; CDR3: CASSRQTGASTEAFF
J: TRBJ2-1; V: TRBV6-2/TRBV6-3; CDR3: CASSYGASGSPQVQFF
J: TRBJ1-5; V: TRBV27; CDR3: CASSLSGTVQNQPQHF
J: TRBJ1-2; V: TRBV3-1/TRBV3-2; CDR3: CASSQVSGDSVF
J: TRBJ1-1; V: TRBV6-6; CDR3: CASSYGQGGTEAFF
J: TRBJ2-6; V: TRBV19; CDR3: CASNNRGSGANVLTF
J: TRBJ1-2; V: TRBV10-3; CDR3: CAISGTGLRTTYGYTF
J: TRBJ2-3; V: TRBV25-1; CDR3: CASSEFGGGLDTQYF
J: TRBJ1-4; V: TRBV5-6; CDR3: CASSLGVTTNEKLFF
J: TRBJ1-1; V: TRBV10-3; CDR3: CAISESPQGANTEAFF